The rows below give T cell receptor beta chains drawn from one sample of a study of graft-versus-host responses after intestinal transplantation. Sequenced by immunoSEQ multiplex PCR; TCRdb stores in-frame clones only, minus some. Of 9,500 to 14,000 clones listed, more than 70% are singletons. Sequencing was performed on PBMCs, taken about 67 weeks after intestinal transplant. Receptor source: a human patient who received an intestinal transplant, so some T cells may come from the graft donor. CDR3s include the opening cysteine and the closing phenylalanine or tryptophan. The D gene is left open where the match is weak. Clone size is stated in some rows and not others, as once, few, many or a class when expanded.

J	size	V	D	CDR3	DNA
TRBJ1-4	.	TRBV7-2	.	CASSHNRGAATNEKLFF	TGTGCCAGCAGCCACAATCGGGGGGCCGCAACTAATGAAAAACTGTTTTTT
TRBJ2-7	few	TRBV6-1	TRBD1	CASRGTAQQYF	TGTGCCAGCAGGGGGACAGCACAGCAGTACTTC
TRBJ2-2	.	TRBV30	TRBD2	CAWRGLAATGELFF	TGTGCCTGGAGGGGACTAGCAGCGACCGGGGAGCTGTTTTTT
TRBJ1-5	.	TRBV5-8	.	CASSFETGGDQPQHF	TGTGCCAGCAGCTTCGAGACAGGCGGCGATCAGCCCCAGCATTTT
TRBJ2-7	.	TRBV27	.	CASSSPVWDSWDYEQYF	TGTGCCAGCAGTTCCCCCGTGTGGGACTCCTGGGACTACGAGCAGTACTTC
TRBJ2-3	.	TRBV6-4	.	CASSDGGGSTDTQYF	TGTGCCAGCAGTGACGGGGGGGGCAGCACAGATACGCAGTATTTT
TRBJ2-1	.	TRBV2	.	CASSESFYNEQFF	TGTGCCAGCAGTGAGAGCTTCTACAATGAGCAGTTCTTC
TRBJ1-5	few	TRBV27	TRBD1	CASGVQGARQPQHF	TGTGCCAGCGGGGTACAGGGGGCTAGGCAGCCCCAGCATTTT
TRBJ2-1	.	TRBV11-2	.	CASSSYIEQFF	TGTGCCAGCAGCTCATACATTGAGCAGTTCTTC
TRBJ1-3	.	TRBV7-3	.	CASSLIGLFSGNTIYF	TGTGCCAGCAGCTTAATAGGACTGTTCTCTGGAAACACCATATATTTT
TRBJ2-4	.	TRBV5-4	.	CASSRGTVGNIQYF	TGTGCCAGCAGCAGGGGGACGGTAGGGAACATTCAGTACTTC
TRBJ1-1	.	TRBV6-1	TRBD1	CASRDRENTEAFF	TGTGCCAGCAGGGACAGGGAGAACACTGAAGCTTTCTTT
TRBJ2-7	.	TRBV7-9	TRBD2	CASSSRGGRGVRGYEQYF	TGTGCCAGCAGCTCCCGGGGCGGGAGAGGGGTAAGGGGCTACGAGCAGTACTTC
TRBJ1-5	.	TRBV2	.	CASTDIDSNQPQHF	TGTGCCAGCACCGACATCGACAGTAATCAGCCCCAGCATTTT
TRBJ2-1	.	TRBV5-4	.	CASSLGEENEQFF	TGTGCCAGCAGCTTGGGAGAAGAGAATGAGCAGTTCTTC
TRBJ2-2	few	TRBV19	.	CASSVQAGELFF	TGTGCCAGTAGTGTTCAGGCCGGGGAGCTGTTTTTT
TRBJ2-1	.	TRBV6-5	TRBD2	CASSSAGGANGNEQFF	TGTGCCAGCAGTTCGGCCGGGGGGGCTAATGGAAATGAGCAGTTCTTC
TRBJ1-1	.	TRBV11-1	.	CASSVGLKAFF	TGTGCCAGCAGCGTGGGCCTTAAAGCTTTCTTT
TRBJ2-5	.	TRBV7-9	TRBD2	CASSSSGRASETQYF	TGTGCCAGCAGCTCTAGCGGGAGGGCCTCAGAGACCCAGTACTTC
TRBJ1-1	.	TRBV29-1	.	CSAKPVNTEAFF	TGCAGCGCCAAGCCGGTAAATACTGAGGCTTTCTTT
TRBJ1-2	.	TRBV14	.	CASSQRNDYGYTF	TGTGCCAGCAGCCAAAGAAATGACTATGGCTACACCTTC
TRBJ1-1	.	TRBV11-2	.	CASSLQGSTEAFF	TGTGCCAGCAGTCTGCAGGGGAGCACTGAAGCTTTCTTT